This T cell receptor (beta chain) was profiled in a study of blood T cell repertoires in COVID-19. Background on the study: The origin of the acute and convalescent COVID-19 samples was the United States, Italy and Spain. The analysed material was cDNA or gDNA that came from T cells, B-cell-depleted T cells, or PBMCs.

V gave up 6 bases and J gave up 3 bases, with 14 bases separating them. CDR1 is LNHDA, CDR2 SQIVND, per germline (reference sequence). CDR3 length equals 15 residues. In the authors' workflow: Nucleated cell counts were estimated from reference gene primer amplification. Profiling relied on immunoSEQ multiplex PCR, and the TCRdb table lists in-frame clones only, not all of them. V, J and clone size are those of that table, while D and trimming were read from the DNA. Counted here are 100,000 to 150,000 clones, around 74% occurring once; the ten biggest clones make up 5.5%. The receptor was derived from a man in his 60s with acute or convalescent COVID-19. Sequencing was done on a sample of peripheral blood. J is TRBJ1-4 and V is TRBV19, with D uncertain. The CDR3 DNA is TGTGCCAGTAGGGACCGCGGGAACCCTAATGAAAAACTGTTTTTT. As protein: CASRDRGNPNEKLFF. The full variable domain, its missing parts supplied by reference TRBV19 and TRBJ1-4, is DGGITQSPKYLFRKEGQNVTLSCEQNLNHDAMYWYRQDPGQGLRLIYYSQIVNDFQKGDIAEGYSVSREKKESFPLTVTSAQKNPTAFYLCASRDRGNPNEKLFFGSGTQLSVL.